This T cell receptor (beta chain) was sequenced during a study of glioma-infiltrating T cells. With regard to this clonotype: Its specificity is unknown.

TCR alpha and beta CDR3 regions were amplified from RNA using iRepertoire nested multiplex PCR. Input was roughly 100-450 ng of tissue mRNA or PBMC total RNA. TCRdb analysed the multiplex PCR reads with MiXCR anew, one entry per CDR3 protein. The table shows about 140,000 distinct CDR3 sequences, with around 42% occurring only once. Broader study findings: Tissue and blood shared very few CDR3 sequences. Non-neoplastic patients had below-expected tissue-blood divergence, while all gliomas exceeded expectation.

The clonotype comes from a human donor with low-grade glioma or glioblastoma, undergoing nonglioma brain surgery, or in good health (not recorded which). The sample taken for sequencing was glioma tissue, nonneoplastic brain tissue, or PBMCs (not recorded which).

This CDR3 is CASSLEGVGTEAFF. The CDR3 region has the DNA TGTGCCAGCAGCTTAGAGGGGGTGGGCACTGAAGCTTTCTTT. J is TRBJ1-1 and V is TRBV25-1; D might be TRBD1 (6 bases). In germline, CDR1 is MGHDK, CDR2 SYGVNS. The CDR3 covers 14 residues. The ends were cut back, 6 bases at V and 4 bases at J, with 15 bases in the middle.